The 19 T cell receptor beta chains presented below share a single source sample, sequenced in a study of control samples from healthy donors and cancer patients. Assay: immunoSEQ multiplex PCR; the TCRdb copy retains only in-frame clones and omits some. The repertoire consists of 65,000 to 85,000 clones, with approximately 91% occurring once and the leading ten covering about 9.9%. Sequencing was performed on PBMCs. These receptors were taken from a woman aged 45-60 years with colorectal cancer.

The chain combines TRBV5-1 with TRBJ2-7, with TRBD1 as a possible D gene (5 bases). With 5 bases removed from V and 0 bases from J, the gap between germline ends came to 15 bases. The CDR3 consists of 15 residues. In germline, CDR1 is SGHRS, CDR2 YFSETQ. CDR3 residues: CASRTDSRSSYEQYV. The CDR3 DNA is TGCGCCAGCAGGACTGACAGTAGGAGCTCCTACGAGCAGTACGTC.

The chain is built from TRBV19 and TRBJ1-4; D may be TRBD1 (5 bases). The V gene's germline CDR1 is LNHDA and CDR2 SQIVND (reference sequence). V gave up 3 bases and J gave up 4 bases, with 6 bases separating them. The CDR3 loop spans 13 amino acids. The CDR3 region is CASSIRVNEKLFF. In nucleotides, the CDR3 is TGTGCCAGTAGTATCAGGGTTAATGAAAAACTGTTTTTT.

V usage is TRBV19 and J usage is TRBJ2-1, with 11 bases matching TRBD2. This CDR3 is 17 amino acids long. Germline V gene lookup returns CDR1 LNHDA and CDR2 SQIVND (reference sequence). V lost 3 bases to trimming and J lost 6 bases; unmatched junction nucleotides: 10. In nucleotides, the CDR3 is TGTGCCAGTAGTATGAGGCTAGCGGGGGGAAGGGTCAATGAGCAGTTCTTC. This sequence encodes CASSMRLAGGRVNEQFF.

The V gene is TRBV6-5, the J gene TRBJ2-5; D gene uncertain. This CDR3 spans 10 amino acids. V dropped 6 bases and J dropped 5 bases, with 4 bases sitting between them. Germline V gene lookup returns CDR1 MNHEY and CDR2 SVGAGI. CDR3 residues: CASRGETQYF. In DNA form, the CDR3 reads TGTGCCAGCAGAGGTGAGACCCAGTACTTC.

The chain is built from TRBV4-3 and TRBJ2-1; 9 positions match TRBD1. The V gene end was trimmed by 4 bases and the J gene end by 7 bases; junction bases not matched to a gene: 11. From germline, CDR1 is LGHNA and CDR2 YSLEER. The CDR3 totals 16 residues. The CDR3 sequence: CASSLTRDRALNEQFF. In nucleotides, the CDR3 is TGCGCCAGCAGCCTTACTAGGGACAGGGCCTTAAATGAGCAGTTCTTC.

The chain is built from TRBV4-2 and TRBJ1-6; no clear D. Deletions cut 0 bases from V and 3 bases from J, with 6 bases between. The CDR3 extends over 15 amino acids. Germline V gene data show CDR1 as LGHNA and CDR2 as YNFKEQ. The CDR3 bases are TGTGCCAGCAGCCAAGATCTTATCTATAATTCACCCCTCCACTTT. Its protein product is CASSQDLIYNSPLHF.

The chain employs TRBV6-6 and TRBJ1-2, with D possibly TRBD1 on 5 matching bases. CDR3 length equals 16 residues. The germline V and J ends were trimmed by 0 bases and 3 bases, with 14 bases remaining between them. The V gene's germline CDR1 is MNHNY and CDR2 SVGAGI (reference sequence). CDR3 amino acids: CASSYSTDIFDYGYTF. CDR3 DNA sequence: TGTGCCAGCAGTTACTCGACAGACATCTTCGACTATGGCTACACCTTC.

This clone was seen once. The V call is TRBV5-1, the J call TRBJ2-3; tentatively, D is TRBD2 (6 bases). This CDR3 spans 16 amino acids. V lost 0 bases, J lost 4 bases, and 15 bases lay in between. Per germline, CDR1 SGHRS and CDR2 YFSETQ. CDR3 region: CASSLGMVTGADTQYF. The CDR3 DNA is TGCGCCAGCAGCTTGGGAATGGTAACGGGGGCAGATACGCAGTATTTT.

This rearrangement joins TRBV6-1 to TRBJ1-6; D is unclear. The germline CDR1 and CDR2 sequences are MNHNS and SASEGT. This CDR3 spans 14 amino acids. Trimming left V 2 bases short and J 6 bases short, with 8 bases between. In DNA form, the CDR3 reads TGTGCCAGCAGTGAACTAACGGGTAATTCACCCCTCCACTTT. Amino acid sequence: CASSELTGNSPLHF.

The chain links TRBV14 to TRBJ2-7, with a possible D match to TRBD1 (5 bases). CDR1 SGHDN and CDR2 FVKESK come from the germline V gene. The CDR3 contains 14 residues. Trimming removed 1 base from V and 4 bases from J, with 11 bases in between. The CDR3 coding sequence is TGTGCCAGCAGCCAAGGCATCCAGGGTTACGAGCAGTACGTC. This translates into CASSQGIQGYEQYV.

The chain recombines TRBV11-3 with TRBJ2-1; tentatively, D is TRBD2 (6 bases). CDR3 length: 13 amino acids. V was pared by 4 bases and J by 5 bases, with 9 bases between. Germline V gene lookup returns CDR1 SGHNT and CDR2 YENEEA. The CDR3 loop reads CASSSGGDNEQFF. In DNA, the CDR3 is TGTGCCAGCAGCTCAGGCGGGGACAATGAGCAGTTCTTC. The variable domain in full, completed from reference TRBV11-3 and TRBJ2-1, reads EAGVVQSPRYKIIEKKQPVAFWCNPISGHNTLYWYLQNLGQGPELLIRYENEEAVDDSQLPKDRFSAERLKGVDSTLKIQPAELGDSAVYLCASSSGGDNEQFFGPGTRLTVL.

The chain is built from TRBV10-2 and TRBJ2-2; weak D call: TRBD1 (6 bases). This CDR3 is built from 13 residues. Trimming cost V 6 bases and J 6 bases, with 11 bases left between them. Germline V gene sequence: CDR1 WSHSY, CDR2 SAAADI. This CDR3 reads CASRSGVPGELFF. The CDR3 DNA reads TGCGCCAGCAGATCAGGGGTTCCCGGGGAGCTGTTTTTT.

CDR3 coding DNA: TGTGCCAGCAGCCCTACCGACAGGCACTACGAGCAGTACGTC. Its protein product is CASSPTDRHYEQYV. The chain employs TRBV7-8 and TRBJ2-7, with D perhaps matching TRBD1 (6 bases). CDR1 and CDR2 (germline): SGHVS, FQNEAQ. Trimming pared 5 bases from V and 3 bases from J, leaving 14 bases between. CDR3 length equals 14 residues.

This clone was seen a few times. The chain employs TRBV5-1 and TRBJ2-3; 8 nucleotides line up with TRBD2. The length of the CDR3 is 15 residues. Germline lookup yields CDR1 SGHRS and CDR2 YFSETQ. After removal of 4 bases from V and 3 bases from J, the junction contained 7 bases not matched to a gene. The CDR3 sequence is CASSISGVGTDTQYF. CDR3 nucleotide sequence: TGCGCCAGCAGCATTAGCGGGGTCGGGACAGATACGCAGTATTTT.

CDR3: CASSFGTGYNEQFF. DNA of the CDR3: TGTGCCAGCAGCTTCGGGACAGGGTACAATGAGCAGTTCTTC. The chain couples TRBV7-2 to TRBJ2-1, with TRBD1 matching 9 bases. Trimming at V came to 3 bases and at J to 4 bases, leaving 1 base not matched to a gene. The germline CDR1 and CDR2 sequences are SGHTA and FQGNSA. There are 14 residues in the CDR3.

V is TRBV6-2 or TRBV6-3 and J is TRBJ2-7; D not certain. Germline V CDR1 and CDR2: MNHEY, SVGEGT. The germline V and J ends were trimmed by 0 bases and 5 bases, with 8 bases remaining between them. This CDR3 comprises 13 residues. The CDR3 sequence is CASSYSNGNEQYV. The CDR3 nucleotides are TGTGCCAGCAGTTACTCGAATGGGAACGAGCAGTACGTC.

The V and J genes are TRBV28 and TRBJ1-3, with D possibly matching TRBD1 (5 bases). CDR3 length: 16 amino acids. Germline V CDR1 and CDR2: MDHEN, SYDVKM. The germline V and J ends were trimmed by 3 bases and 4 bases, with 16 bases remaining between them. This chain's CDR3 is CASSFGGSPIGNTIYF. The CDR3 DNA is TGTGCCAGCAGTTTCGGGGGGAGTCCAATAGGAAACACCATATATTTT.

The genes are TRBV12-5 and TRBJ1-1, with unresolved D. V lost 1 base and J lost 3, with 9 bases in between. CDR3 size: 14 residues. The germline CDR1 and CDR2 sequences are LGHNT and FRNRAP. For the CDR3, the DNA is TGTGCTAGTGGTTTGGGCGATTGGGACACTGAAGCTTTCTTT. It translates to CASGLGDWDTEAFF.

The V call is TRBV24-1, the J call TRBJ2-6; no reliable D call. The CDR3 spans 16 residues. V lost 6 bases and J 3 bases, leaving 14 bases between the germline ends. Per the germline V gene, CDR1 is KGHDR and CDR2 is SFDVKD. CDR3 bases: TGTGCCACCAGTCCACCTTTCGGGCTTGGGGCCAACGTCCTGACTTTC. This translates into CATSPPFGLGANVLTF.